This TCR beta chain was observed in a study of Ad26.COV2.S vaccination and SARS-CoV-2 variants. Study context: Donor was assigned to the Ad26.COV2.S arm of trial COV1001. Administration of Ad26.COV2.S was intramuscular, either once or twice 56 days apart.

The method was immunoSEQ multiplex PCR; TCRdb's version includes in-frame clones alone and lacks a portion of them. The sample holds 350,000 to 600,000 clones, roughly nine tenths seen once. Treatment in this sample: some 20 received Ad26.COV2.S at low or high dose, single or two shots; about 5 received placebo; per-sample allocation not given. Sampling occurred on day 63 after the first vaccine or placebo injection. Boston hosted the donor, who was an adult aged 18-55 years. V lost 0 bases, J lost 10 bases, and 23 bases lay in between. Germline V CDR1 and CDR2: SGDLS, YYNGEE. The length of the CDR3 is 17 residues.

Sample: peripheral blood, taken in a trial of Ad26.COV2.S vaccine versus placebo. The rearrangement joins TRBV9 to TRBJ2-1; weak D call: TRBD2 (6 bases). The TCR originated in a person between 18 and 65 years old who received the Ad26.COV2.S COVID-19 vaccine or a placebo. CDR3 amino acids: CASSVGPPSAVLREQFF. CDR3 DNA: TGTGCCAGCAGCGTAGGGCCTCCTAGCGCTGTTCTTAGGGAGCAGTTCTTC. Full variable domain (rest looked up from reference TRBV9 and TRBJ2-1): DSGVTQTPKHLITATGQRVTLRCSPRSGDLSVYWYQQSLDQGLQFLIQYYNGEERAKGNILERFSAQQFPDLHSELNLSSLELGDSALYFCASSVGPPSAVLREQFFGPGTRLTVL.